One sample yielded the 27 T cell receptor beta chains listed below, sequenced in a study of CXCR3-negative and CXCR3-positive naive CD8 T cells. TRB cDNA was prepared as libraries by UMI-labeled 5' RACE. Reanalyzing the 5' RACE reads, TCRdb keeps one entry per CDR3 protein, without DNA. Seen in this sample are 100,000 or so distinct CDR3 sequences; the ten most common clones hold about 1.5%. Sequenced input: naive CXCR3- CD8+ T cells from blood. As for subset: CD45RO-CCR7+CD27+CD95- naive CD8+ T cells lacking CXCR3 (TNR3-). Source of these receptors: a human donor in good health. Some clones in this sample may be carry-over from other donors' samples.

V usage is TRBV5-1 and J usage is TRBJ2-1. The CDR3 runs 15 residues. Germline V lookup: CDR1 SGHRS, CDR2 YFSETQ. CDR3 loop: CASSLNRDSYNEQFF.

V and J are TRBV6-5 and TRBJ1-4; TCRdb's D call of TRBD1 is untestable without DNA. The CDR3 covers 15 residues. Germline CDR1 is MNHEY and CDR2 is SVGAGI. CDR3 residues: CASSYPDREDEKLFF.

This rearrangement joins TRBV20-1 to TRBJ2-7; TCRdb's D gene call, TRBD1, goes unchecked for lack of DNA. The CDR3 totals 13 residues. Germline V gene lookup returns CDR1 DFQATT and CDR2 SNEGSKA (reference sequence). The chain's CDR3 is CSASLQGWYEQYF.

CDR3 region: CSVEESRTSGTDTQYF. V and J are TRBV29-1 and TRBJ2-3; lacking DNA, the TRBD2 call made by TCRdb goes unchecked. Per germline, CDR1 SQVTM and CDR2 ANQGSEA. The CDR3 contains 16 residues.

The chain is built from TRBV27 and TRBJ1-5. CDR1 and CDR2 from the germline V gene are MNHEY and SMNVEV (reference sequence). CDR3 size: 16 residues. This chain's CDR3 is CASSSIPDGSNQPQHF.

V gene TRBV28 combines with J gene TRBJ2-7; TCRdb picks TRBD1, but there is no DNA to check that call. The CDR3 spans 16 residues. The germline gives CDR1 MDHEN, CDR2 SYDVKM. The CDR3 region is CASSLNTRTETYEQYF. Variable domain in full (rest from reference TRBV28 and TRBJ2-7): DVKVTQSSRYLVKRTGEKVFLECVQDMDHENMFWYRQDPGLGLRLIYFSYDVKMKEKGDIPEGYSVSREKKERFSLILESASTNQTSMYLCASSLNTRTETYEQYFGPGTRLTVT.

J is TRBJ2-7 and V is TRBV4-1; TCRdb names TRBD2, which stays unverified in the absence of DNA. Per the germline V gene, CDR1 is MGHRA and CDR2 is YSYEKL. The CDR3 has 14 amino acids. The CDR3 reads CASSPRREGYEQYF.

The chain combines TRBV6-2 or TRBV6-3 with TRBJ1-5; with no DNA, the TCRdb D assignment of TRBD1 cannot be verified. The CDR3 consists of 15 residues. The germline gives CDR1 MNHEY, CDR2 SVGEGT. Here the CDR3 reads CASSPDRDFNQPQHF.

The chain couples TRBV14 to TRBJ1-4. Per germline, CDR1 SGHDN and CDR2 FVKESK. The CDR3 contains 15 residues. The CDR3: CASSPRFGRNEKLFF.

This sequence joins TRBV28 and TRBJ1-1; TCRdb designates TRBD1, a call that cannot be tested without DNA. CDR3 length: 16 amino acids. Per the germline V gene, CDR1 is MDHEN and CDR2 is SYDVKM. This chain's CDR3 is CASSSIRTGPNTEAFF.

The chain combines TRBV27 with TRBJ2-7; without DNA, the TCRdb call of TRBD2 cannot be checked. Looked up from germline, CDR1 is MNHEY and CDR2 is SMNVEV (reference sequence). The CDR3 totals 13 residues. CDR3 region: CASSLSPSGSQYF.

This chain links TRBV28 with TRBJ2-5; TCRdb designates TRBD1, a call that cannot be tested without DNA. This CDR3 has 13 amino acids. Looked up from germline, CDR1 is MDHEN and CDR2 is SYDVKM. CDR3 in amino acids: CASSWGALETQYF.

This chain connects TRBV28 to TRBJ1-5. This CDR3 region has 15 residues. CDR1 is MDHEN, CDR2 SYDVKM, per germline. The CDR3 loop reads CASSHGESSNQPQHF.

The CDR3 loop reads CSVRDREGELFF. The rearrangement uses TRBV29-1 and TRBJ2-2; TCRdb names TRBD1, which stays unverified in the absence of DNA. The CDR3 has 12 amino acids. Germline values: CDR1 SQVTM, CDR2 ANQGSEA.

The chain recombines TRBV29-1 with TRBJ2-1; with no DNA, the TCRdb D assignment of TRBD2 cannot be verified. CDR1 is SQVTM, CDR2 ANQGSEA, per germline. This CDR3 has 15 residues. The CDR3 here is CSVEGRDLLTTEQFF.

The chain recombines TRBV29-1 with TRBJ2-1; checking the TCRdb D call of TRBD2 is not possible without DNA. The germline CDR1 and CDR2 sequences are SQVTM and ANQGSEA. CDR3 length: 12 residues. The CDR3 sequence is CSASAGPPEQFF.

The V call is TRBV7-7, the J call TRBJ2-5; TCRdb selects TRBD1, and the lack of DNA leaves this call unchecked. Germline CDR1 and CDR2: SSHAT and FNYEAQ (reference sequence). This CDR3 is built from 16 residues. The CDR3: CASSPWTGGFLETQYF.

This chain connects TRBV29-1 to TRBJ2-1. This CDR3 spans 12 amino acids. From germline, CDR1 is SQVTM and CDR2 ANQGSEA. The CDR3 loop is CSVEDAMDEQFF.

The J gene is TRBJ2-7, the V gene TRBV4-3; TCRdb's D call of TRBD1 is untestable without DNA. This CDR3 is built from 16 residues. The germline CDR1 and CDR2 sequences are LGHNA and YSLEER. CDR3 sequence reads: CASSQDMRGPINEQYF.

The V call is TRBV6-5, the J call TRBJ1-2. Germline CDR1 is MNHEY and CDR2 is SVGAGI. The length of the CDR3 is 15 residues. The CDR3 sequence is CASSLSGFSNYGYTF.

The CDR3 spells CASSETGFRSYGYTF. The chain links TRBV27 to TRBJ1-2; TCRdb returns TRBD1, unconfirmable since there is no DNA. Germline CDR1 MNHEY, CDR2 SMNVEV (reference sequence). This CDR3 has 15 residues.

This chain joins TRBV7-3 and TRBJ2-2. Germline V lookup: CDR1 SGHTA, CDR2 FQGTGA. The CDR3 contains 16 residues. CDR3 amino acids: CASSPHQDLNTGELFF. The full variable domain, in which reference TRBV7-3 and TRBJ2-2 provide the parts outside the CDR3, is GAGVSQTPSNKVTEKGKYVELRCDPISGHTALYWYRQSLGQGPEFLIYFQGTGAADDSGLPNDRFFAVRPEGSVSTLKIQRTERGDSAVYLCASSPHQDLNTGELFFGEGSRLTVL.

The chain uses TRBV5-1 and TRBJ2-7. This CDR3 has 15 residues. Per germline, CDR1 SGHRS and CDR2 YFSETQ. The CDR3 sequence is CASSLGADSSYEQYF.

The V call is TRBV13, the J call TRBJ2-1. Germline V lookup: CDR1 PRHDT, CDR2 FYEKMQ (reference sequence). CDR3 length equals 15 residues. The chain's CDR3 is CASSLLTSSYNEQFF.

The V call is TRBV5-5, the J call TRBJ1-1; TCRdb calls TRBD1, which cannot be checked without DNA. There are 16 residues in the CDR3. The V gene's germline CDR1 is SGHKS and CDR2 YYEKEE (reference sequence). CDR3 loop: CASSPGQGRVNTEAFF.

The chain is built from TRBV4-1 and TRBJ2-7. CDR1 and CDR2 (germline): MGHRA, YSYEKL. This CDR3 is 16 amino acids long. The CDR3 here is CASSQVGRRTTYEQYF.

The rearrangement joins TRBV9 to TRBJ2-5; TCRdb gives TRBD1 as the D gene, but with no DNA this cannot be confirmed. The germline V gene has CDR1 SGDLS and CDR2 YYNGEE. This CDR3 has 15 residues. The CDR3 sequence is CASSVRDRELETQYF.